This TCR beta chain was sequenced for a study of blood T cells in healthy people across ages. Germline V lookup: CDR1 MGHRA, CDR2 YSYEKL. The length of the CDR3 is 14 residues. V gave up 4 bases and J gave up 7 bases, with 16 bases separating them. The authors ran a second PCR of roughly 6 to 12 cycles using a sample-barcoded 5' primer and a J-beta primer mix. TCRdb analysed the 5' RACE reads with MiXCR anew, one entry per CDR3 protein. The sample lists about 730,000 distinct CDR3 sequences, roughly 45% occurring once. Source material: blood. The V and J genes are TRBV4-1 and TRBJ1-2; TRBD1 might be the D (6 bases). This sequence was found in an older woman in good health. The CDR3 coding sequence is TGCGCCAGCAGCCCCGAGGGGGGGCAGAGTGGCTACACCTTC. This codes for CASSPEGGQSGYTF.